These T cell receptor beta chains were read from a single sample in a study of a mutant IDH1 vaccine in newly diagnosed glioma. Sequencing used immunoSEQ multiplex PCR; TCRdb keeps in-frame clones, though not all of them. The data contain tens of thousands of clones, 80% of them seen just once; the ten biggest clones take up more than 5.5%. For these TCRs, the target antigens are not known. The sequences come from PBMCs, collected from a glioma patient whose treatment included an IDH1 peptide vaccine. The receptors were sampled from a man between 40 and 49 years old with glioma. The CDR3 runs from the conserved cysteine through the conserved F or W. Expanded clones get a size class; other rows say once, few or many, or leave the size out.

V gene	J gene	clone size	CDR3 length	CDR3 protein
TRBV4-2	TRBJ1-1	-	15	CASSQGGSMNTEAFF
TRBV5-4	TRBJ2-3	-	16	CASTPGGRGGTDTQYF
TRBV27	TRBJ1-1	-	13	CASSENRVVEAFF
TRBV7-9	TRBJ2-3	-	15	CASSLREGSTDTQYF
TRBV18	TRBJ2-3	-	15	CASSSGGGTADTQYF
TRBV5-8	TRBJ1-6	-	15	CASPQRGRGNSPLHF
TRBV6-6	TRBJ2-7	-	14	CASSPAGGGYEQYF
TRBV27	TRBJ1-6	few	17	CASSLSPLEGNNSPLHF
TRBV5-1	TRBJ2-2	-	15	CASSFGTGYTGELFF
TRBV14	TRBJ1-1	-	15	CASSARVAVNTEAFF
TRBV6-5	TRBJ1-1	-	14	CASTSGQGNTEAFF
TRBV5-4	TRBJ2-7	-	14	CASSYNTGAYEQYF
TRBV2	TRBJ2-3	-	17	CASVGSGGIASTDTQYF
TRBV6-5	TRBJ2-5	-	14	CASSYSGGRETQYF
TRBV6-6	TRBJ1-2	-	15	CASSPPRTGYSGYTF